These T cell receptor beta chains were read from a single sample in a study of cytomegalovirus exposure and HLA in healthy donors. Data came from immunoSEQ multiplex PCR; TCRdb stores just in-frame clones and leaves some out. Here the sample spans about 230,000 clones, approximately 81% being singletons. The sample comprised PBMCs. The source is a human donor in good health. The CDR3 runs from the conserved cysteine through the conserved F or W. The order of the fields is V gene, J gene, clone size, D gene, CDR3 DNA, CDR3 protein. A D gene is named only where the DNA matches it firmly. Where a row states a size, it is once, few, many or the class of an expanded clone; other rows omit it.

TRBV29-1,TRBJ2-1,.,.,TGCAGCGTTCTGCGGTCGGGGAATGAGCAGTTCTTC,CSVLRSGNEQFF
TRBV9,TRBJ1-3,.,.,TGTGCCAGCAGCGTATCCAGTCGATACTCTGGAAACACCATATATTTT,CASSVSSRYSGNTIYF
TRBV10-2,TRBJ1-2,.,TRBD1,TGCGCCAGCAGTCTGACAGGGGGCTATGGCTACACCTTC,CASSLTGGYGYTF
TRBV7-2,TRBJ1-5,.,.,TGTGCCAGCAGCTTAGAAGTTCGGTTTTATAGCAATCAGCCCCAGCATTTT,CASSLEVRFYSNQPQHF
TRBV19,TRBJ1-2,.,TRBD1,TGTGCCAGTAGTACCCCCGGGACAGCAAGGAGGGGCTACACCTTC,CASSTPGTARRGYTF
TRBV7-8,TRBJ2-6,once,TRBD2,TGTGCCAGCAGCGTCTCCGGGACTAGCGGCCTGCTCTCCTCTGGGGCCAACGTCCTGACTTTC,CASSVSGTSGLLSSGANVLTF
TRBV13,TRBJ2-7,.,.,TGTGCCAGCAGCACCCGACAGGACACCTACGAGCAGTACTTC,CASSTRQDTYEQYF
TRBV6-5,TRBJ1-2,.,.,TGTGCCAGCAGTTACTCCCAGGGCTATGGCTACACCTTC,CASSYSQGYGYTF
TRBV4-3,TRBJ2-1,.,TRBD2,TGCGCCAGCAGCCAAGAGCTAGCGGGAGTTCCTGAGCAGTTCTTC,CASSQELAGVPEQFF
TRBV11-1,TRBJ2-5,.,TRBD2,TGTGCCAGCAGCCCTGGACTAGCGGGAAGCCAAGAGACCCAGTACTTC,CASSPGLAGSQETQYF
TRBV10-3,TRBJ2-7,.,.,TGTGCCATCAGGGAACAGGGTACTTCTGACGAGCAGTACTTC,CAIREQGTSDEQYF
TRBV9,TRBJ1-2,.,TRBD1,TGTGCCAGCAGCGTAGGGCCCGGGACAGGGAATGGCTACACCTTC,CASSVGPGTGNGYTF
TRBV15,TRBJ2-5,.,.,TGTGCCACCAGCAGAGGACAGGCCTCCGAAGAGACCCAGTACTTC,CATSRGQASEETQYF
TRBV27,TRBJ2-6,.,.,TGTGCCAGCAGTTTATGGGGAGGTCGCTCTGGGGCCAACGTCCTGACTTTC,CASSLWGGRSGANVLTF